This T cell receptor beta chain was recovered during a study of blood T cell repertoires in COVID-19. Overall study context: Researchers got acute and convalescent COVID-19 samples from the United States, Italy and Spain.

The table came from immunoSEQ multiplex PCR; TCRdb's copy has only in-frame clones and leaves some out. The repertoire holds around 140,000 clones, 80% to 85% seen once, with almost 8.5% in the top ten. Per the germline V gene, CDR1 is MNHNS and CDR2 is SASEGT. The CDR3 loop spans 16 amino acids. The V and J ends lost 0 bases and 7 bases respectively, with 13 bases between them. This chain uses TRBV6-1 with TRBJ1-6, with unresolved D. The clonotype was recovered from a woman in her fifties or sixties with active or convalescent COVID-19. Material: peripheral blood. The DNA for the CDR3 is TGTGCCAGCAGTGAAGCCACAGTCGGAGGGAATTCACCCCTCCACTTT. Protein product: CASSEATVGGNSPLHF.